This TCR beta chain was sequenced during a study of blood T cell repertoires in COVID-19. About the research overall: Both acute and convalescent COVID-19 samples were obtained from the United States, Italy and Spain. T cells, B-cell-depleted T cells, or PBMCs provided the cDNA or gDNA that served as material.

Per the original data handling: Reference gene primer amplification gave estimated nucleated cell counts. The method was immunoSEQ multiplex PCR; TCRdb's version includes in-frame clones alone and lacks a portion of them. V and J calls and clone size come straight from that table; D and trimming were deduced from the DNA. The sample carries about 120,000 clones, about 85% recorded once. Germline V gene lookup returns CDR1 SGDLS and CDR2 YYNGEE. The ends lost 1 base at V and 2 bases at J; junction bases unmatched: 3. The CDR3 sequence is 15 residues long. The receptor was isolated from a man aged 60 to 75 with acute or convalescent COVID-19. The sequenced sample was peripheral blood. The chain joins TRBV9 to TRBJ1-3, with 7 bases aligning to TRBD1. The CDR3 loop reads CASSVYQGAGNTIYF. The CDR3 DNA reads TGTGCCAGCAGCGTATATCAGGGGGCTGGAAACACCATATATTTT.